Listed below are T cell receptor beta chains from one sample, sequenced in a study of tissue T cells after allogeneic stem cell transplantation. Profiling relied on immunoSEQ multiplex PCR, and the TCRdb table lists in-frame clones only, not all of them. The data contain fewer than 4,500 clones, around 65% of them singletons. The starting material was left colon tissue, obtained at autopsy. The source of these receptors is a male donor aged 60 or over with lung cancer. The CDR3 runs from the conserved cysteine through the conserved F or W. The order of the fields is J gene, clone size, D gene, V gene, CDR3 protein, CDR3 DNA. D genes are given only for firm matches. Clone size appears in some rows only: once, few, many, or a class for an expanded clone.

>TRBJ1-2|few|TRBD1|TRBV4-3
CASSQDQGAQGYTF
TGCGCCAGCAGCCAAGATCAGGGGGCGCAGGGCTACACCTTC
>TRBJ1-2|-|-|TRBV11-2
CASSLNLDSNYGYTF
TGTGCCAGCAGCTTAAATCTCGACAGCAACTATGGCTACACCTTC
>TRBJ1-1|-|-|TRBV7-9
CASSLMQGEAFF
TGTGCCAGCAGCCTTATGCAAGGTGAAGCTTTCTTT
>TRBJ2-3|once|-|TRBV24-1
CATSDLLEDTQYF
TGTGCCACCAGTGACTTACTAGAAGATACGCAGTATTTT
>TRBJ1-3|-|-|TRBV11-2
CASSFRGQTDGNTIYF
TGTGCCAGCAGTTTTCGGGGACAAACGGATGGAAACACCATATATTTT
>TRBJ2-6|large|-|TRBV29-1
CSVGPGGYGSGANVLTF
TGCAGCGTGGGACCAGGGGGGTACGGCTCTGGGGCCAACGTCCTGACTTTC
>TRBJ2-1|-|-|TRBV3-1/TRBV3-2
CASSPRLGEQFF
TGTGCCAGCAGCCCCCGACTAGGTGAGCAGTTCTTC
>TRBJ2-5|-|TRBD2|TRBV12-5
CASGLAGGVRETQYF
TGTGCTAGTGGTTTAGCGGGGGGTGTTCGGGAGACCCAGTACTTC
>TRBJ2-7|-|TRBD1|TRBV5-1
CASSLDPTGGFYEQYF
TGCGCCAGCAGCTTGGACCCGACAGGGGGGTTCTACGAGCAGTACTTC
>TRBJ2-1|-|TRBD2|TRBV11-2
CASSFLAGLDNEQFF
TGTGCCAGCAGCTTCTTAGCGGGACTGGACAATGAGCAGTTCTTC
>TRBJ2-2|once|-|TRBV4-3
CASSQEAARAGELFF
TGCGCCAGCAGCCAAGAGGCAGCGAGGGCCGGGGAGCTGTTTTTT
>TRBJ1-2|-|-|TRBV12-5
CASELSGERTNYGYTF
TGTGCTAGTGAACTGTCGGGAGAAAGGACTAACTATGGCTACACCTTC
>TRBJ2-7|-|-|TRBV3-1/TRBV3-2
CASSQDGDGGPREQYF
TGTGCCAGCAGCCAAGATGGTGACGGGGGGCCACGCGAGCAGTACTTC
>TRBJ2-7|few|TRBD1|TRBV9
CASSWGQGPYEQYF
TGTGCCAGCAGCTGGGGACAGGGCCCCTACGAGCAGTACTTC
>TRBJ2-1|-|-|TRBV3-1/TRBV3-2
CASSQDRFNEQFF
TGTGCCAGCAGCCAAGATAGGTTCAATGAGCAGTTCTTC